This T cell receptor (beta chain) was retrieved from a study of blood T cell repertoires in COVID-19. The CDR3 runs 15 residues. CDR1 and CDR2 (germline): LGHNT, FRNRAP. The germline V and J ends were trimmed by 5 bases and 5 bases, with 18 bases remaining between them. The protocol was immunoSEQ multiplex PCR, while the TCRdb copy is restricted to in-frame clones and leaves out a portion. The repertoire holds about 100,000 clones, with 80% to 95% as singletons. Sequencing was performed on peripheral blood. This receptor was taken from a man between 70 and 80 years old with acute or convalescent COVID-19. The chain combines TRBV12-5 with TRBJ1-1; D might be TRBD1 (6 bases). DNA of the CDR3: TGTGCTAGTGGTCTCACGAGGGGGACAACAACTGAAGCTTTCTTT. It encodes CASGLTRGTTTEAFF.